Listed below are T cell receptor beta chains from one sample, sequenced in a study of post-analysis software for immune sequencing data. Via MiXCR, TCRdb re-called the PCR reads, giving one row per CDR3 protein. The table shows 600,000 to 700,000 distinct CDR3 sequences, with more than 50% occurring only once. The source material was blood. The receptor source for this set is a girl aged 2 to 10 with multiple sclerosis. Both conserved end residues are part of each CDR3. The D gene is left open where the match is weak. Size tells how often a clone was seen (once, few, many) or the class of an expanded clone, and some rows leave it out.

D,size,V,J,DNA,CDR3
-,-,TRBV12-3/TRBV12-4,TRBJ2-3,TGTGCCAGCAGCCTCGGGGCGAGGTCAAATACGCAGTATTTT,CASSLGARSNTQYF
-,once,TRBV3-1,TRBJ2-1,TGTGCCAGCAGCCAAGAAGAACTCCTCAATGAGCAGTTCTTC,CASSQEELLNEQFF
-,-,TRBV28,TRBJ2-5,TGTGCCAGCGGTTCACAGGGAGAGACCCAGTACTTC,CASGSQGETQYF
-,-,TRBV3-1,TRBJ2-2,TGTGCCAGCAGCCTAGGAAGTGATACCGGGGAGCTGTTTTTT,CASSLGSDTGELFF
TRBD2,-,TRBV12-3/TRBV12-4,TRBJ2-3,TGTGCCAGCAGTTTATGGGACTATGCGTATTTT,CASSLWDYAYF
TRBD2,many,TRBV4-3,TRBJ2-3,TGCGCCAGCAGCCCGACTAGCGGGGGCACAGATACGCAGTATTTT,CASSPTSGGTDTQYF
TRBD2,few,TRBV9,TRBJ2-7,TGTGCCAGCAGCCCCCGACTAGCGGGAGTTCCCTACGAGCAGTACTTC,CASSPRLAGVPYEQYF
-,-,TRBV2,TRBJ1-1,TGTGCCATTCCCACCGGGGTCGGCACTGAAGCTTTCTTT,CAIPTGVGTEAFF
TRBD1,-,TRBV5-1,TRBJ2-3,TGCGCCAGCAGCACATTGGGACAGAGCACAGATACGCAGTATTTT,CASSTLGQSTDTQYF
-,-,TRBV7-9,TRBJ1-2,TGTGCCAGCAGCTTAGATCGACAGGCGGAGACTTATGGCTACACCTTC,CASSLDRQAETYGYTF
-,-,TRBV2,TRBJ2-1,TGTGTCAGCAGCCCTACTAGCCGTCCCTACAATGAGCAGTTCTTC,CVSSPTSRPYNEQFF
-,-,TRBV10-3,TRBJ2-1,TGTGCCATCAGTGGCGGGGTCCAGGGGGAGCAGTTCTTC,CAISGGVQGEQFF
-,-,TRBV12-3/TRBV12-4,TRBJ1-2,TGTGCCAGCAGGGGGTTGGCAGATGGCTACACCTTC,CASRGLADGYTF
-,-,TRBV7-2,TRBJ2-7,TGTGCCAGCAGCTTCAATCGCCTTGAGCAGTACTTC,CASSFNRLEQYF
-,once,TRBV6-5,TRBJ2-5,TGTGCCAGCAGTTCACAGCCGCAAGAGACCCAGTACTTC,CASSSQPQETQYF
TRBD1,-,TRBV5-1,TRBJ2-7,TGCGCCAGCAGCCTTCACCCGGGACAGGGTGTGTACGAGCAGTACTTC,CASSLHPGQGVYEQYF
TRBD1,-,TRBV6-6,TRBJ1-5,TGTGCCAGCAGTTACCCGGACAGGGGGCATCAGCCCCAGCATTTT,CASSYPDRGHQPQHF
TRBD1,-,TRBV29-1,TRBJ2-1,TGCAGCGTTGAGGGACAGGTGACCTACAATGAGCAGTTCTTC,CSVEGQVTYNEQFF
TRBD2,-,TRBV28,TRBJ2-3,TGTGCCAGCAGTCAAATAGCGGGGAACACAGATACGCAGTATTTT,CASSQIAGNTDTQYF
TRBD2,few,TRBV2,TRBJ2-1,TGTGCCAGCAGTGAAGTGGCGACTAGCGGGAGGAATGAGCAGTTCTTC,CASSEVATSGRNEQFF
-,-,TRBV11-2,TRBJ2-7,TGTGCCAGCAGCTTCGGAACAGGTACTAGCTCCTACGAGCAGTACTTC,CASSFGTGTSSYEQYF
TRBD1,-,TRBV20-1,TRBJ2-1,TGCAGTGCTGAACCCCGGGACAGGGGATACAATGAGCAGTTCTTC,CSAEPRDRGYNEQFF
TRBD2,few,TRBV20-1,TRBJ2-3,TGCAGTGCTAGGTCCAGCGGGGACGCAGATACGCAGTATTTT,CSARSSGDADTQYF
TRBD2,few,TRBV4-1,TRBJ2-1,TGCGCCAGCAGCCAAGTGGTACTAGCGGGAGGGATCTACAATGAGCAGTTCTTC,CASSQVVLAGGIYNEQFF
TRBD1,-,TRBV9,TRBJ1-2,TGTGCCAGTAGCATCAACGACAGGGGAAGCTATGGCTACACCTTC,CASSINDRGSYGYTF
-,few,TRBV7-2,TRBJ2-1,TGTGCCAGCAGCCTAGGGCGGGATCTTTACAATGAGCAGTTCTTC,CASSLGRDLYNEQFF
-,-,TRBV7-3,TRBJ2-7,TGTGCCAGCAGCGCCCCAGACGTTGGGAACGACTACGAGCAGTACTTC,CASSAPDVGNDYEQYF
TRBD1,-,TRBV11-2,TRBJ2-7,TGTGCCAGCAGCTCCTACAGGGGTGACGAGCAGTACTTC,CASSSYRGDEQYF
-,-,TRBV7-2,TRBJ1-2,TGTGCCAGCAGCTCCCCGGGAGGGGGGGATGGCTACACCTTC,CASSSPGGGDGYTF
-,-,TRBV29-1,TRBJ1-6,TGCAGCGTCGGGACGGCGGGTTCACCCCTCCACTTT,CSVGTAGSPLHF
TRBD1,few,TRBV20-1,TRBJ2-1,TGCAGTGCTAGAGGTCGAACAGGGGGATCTGGTGAGCAGTTCTTC,CSARGRTGGSGEQFF
-,-,TRBV19,TRBJ1-1,TGTGCCAGTAGACCAGCCCGGGCGGGGCAGAACACTGAAGCTTTCTTT,CASRPARAGQNTEAFF
-,-,TRBV28,TRBJ1-5,TGTGCCAGCCATCCCGTTGACAGAGCTAGTCAGCCCCAGCATTTT,CASHPVDRASQPQHF
-,few,TRBV15,TRBJ2-7,TGTGCCACCAGCAGGGAGACCGGGACCTATACCTACGAGCAGTACTTC,CATSRETGTYTYEQYF
TRBD1,-,TRBV3-1,TRBJ2-7,TGTGCCAGCAGCCAAGAGGGCAGGGGGTCGGGATACGAGCAGTACTTC,CASSQEGRGSGYEQYF
TRBD2,-,TRBV9,TRBJ2-1,TGTGCCAGCAGCGTAGAAGGAGGGAGGGCCTTGGATGAGCAGTTCTTC,CASSVEGGRALDEQFF
TRBD1,-,TRBV29-1,TRBJ2-1,TGCAGCGTTGAGGGACAGGAGAGCTCCTACAATGAGCAGTTCTTC,CSVEGQESSYNEQFF
-,-,TRBV27,TRBJ2-7,TGTGCCAGCAGTTTTAGCAGAAACCCCTACGAGCAGTACTTC,CASSFSRNPYEQYF
-,-,TRBV4-3,TRBJ2-1,TGCGCCAGCAGCCAAGAGGGCCGGGCTTCCTACAATGAGCAGTTCTTC,CASSQEGRASYNEQFF
TRBD2,-,TRBV5-1,TRBJ2-5,TGCGCCAGCAGCTTGGGGAGCGGGGGGCCAGAGACCCAGTACTTC,CASSLGSGGPETQYF
TRBD1,few,TRBV20-1,TRBJ2-3,TGCAGTGCTAGAGCGTGGGGCAGGGGGACCGATACGCAGTATTTT,CSARAWGRGTDTQYF
-,-,TRBV4-1,TRBJ2-7,TGCGCCGGCAGCCCTCCCGGGACCCTTACCGGGGAGCAGTACTTC,CAGSPPGTLTGEQYF
-,few,TRBV29-1,TRBJ1-1,TGCAGCGTCCTCCGAGGGGAGGACACTGAAGCTTTCTTT,CSVLRGEDTEAFF
-,-,TRBV12-3/TRBV12-4,TRBJ2-5,TGTGCCAGCAGTTCCAACGTAGAGACCCAGTACTTC,CASSSNVETQYF
-,-,TRBV29-1,TRBJ2-3,TGCAGCGTTGCCGGGGGGCCTAGGGGGGAGAGCACAGATACGCAGTATTTT,CSVAGGPRGESTDTQYF
-,few,TRBV20-1,TRBJ2-4,TGCAGTGCTAGTCACCCAGACAGAAACATTCAGTACTTC,CSASHPDRNIQYF
TRBD2,few,TRBV20-1,TRBJ2-1,TGCAGTGCTAGAGTGCGGGAGGGACTCTCCAATGAGCAGTTCTTC,CSARVREGLSNEQFF
TRBD2,few,TRBV20-1,TRBJ2-7,TGCAGTGCTAGCGGCGGGGGACCCTTCTACGAGCAGTACTTC,CSASGGGPFYEQYF
-,many,TRBV11-2,TRBJ2-5,TGTGCCAGCAGCTTAGGGCAAACCTTCCAAGAGACCCAGTACTTC,CASSLGQTFQETQYF
TRBD2,-,TRBV5-1,TRBJ2-1,TGCGCCAGCAGCTTGGCAGGCGGGGGTGCCTTACGAGAGCAGTTCTTC,CASSLAGGGALREQFF
TRBD2,-,TRBV20-1,TRBJ2-1,TGCAGTGCTATAGCGGGAGTAAGTGAGCAGTTCTTC,CSAIAGVSEQFF
TRBD2,-,TRBV29-1,TRBJ2-7,TGCAGCGTTGAAGGTGGACTAGCGGGGTACGAGCAGTACTTC,CSVEGGLAGYEQYF
TRBD1,-,TRBV6-2/TRBV6-3,TRBJ1-5,TGTGCCAGCAGTTACGGGGACAGGGTGACCCAGCATTTT,CASSYGDRVTQHF
TRBD1,-,TRBV20-1,TRBJ1-1,TGCAGTGTTAGACCGGACAGGGTGGGAACTGAAGCTTTCTTT,CSVRPDRVGTEAFF
-,-,TRBV30,TRBJ2-3,TGTGCCTGGAGTGGGCCCCCCCGGGTACAGTATTTT,CAWSGPPRVQYF
-,few,TRBV27,TRBJ2-6,TGTGCCAGCAGCCCCTCCGGGATCTCTGGGGCCAACGTCCTGACTTTC,CASSPSGISGANVLTF
-,-,TRBV15,TRBJ1-5,TGTGCCACCAGCAACCAGCCGTGGGGCAATCAGCCCCAGCATTTT,CATSNQPWGNQPQHF
-,few,TRBV11-3,TRBJ2-1,TGTGCCAGCAGCTTAGAGGGTCAGGACTCCTACAATGAGCAGTTCTTC,CASSLEGQDSYNEQFF